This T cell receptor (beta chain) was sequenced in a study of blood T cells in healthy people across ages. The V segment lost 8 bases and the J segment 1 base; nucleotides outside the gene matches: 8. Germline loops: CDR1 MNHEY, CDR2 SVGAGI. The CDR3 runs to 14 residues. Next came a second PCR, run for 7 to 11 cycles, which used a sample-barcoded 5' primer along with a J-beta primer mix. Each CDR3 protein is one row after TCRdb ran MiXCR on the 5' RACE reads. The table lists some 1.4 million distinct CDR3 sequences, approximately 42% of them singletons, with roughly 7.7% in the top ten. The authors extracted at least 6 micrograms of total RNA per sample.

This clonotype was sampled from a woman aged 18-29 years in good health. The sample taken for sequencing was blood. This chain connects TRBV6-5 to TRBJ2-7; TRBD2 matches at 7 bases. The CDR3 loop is CASRRLAESYEQYF. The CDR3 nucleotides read TGTGCCAGCCGAAGACTAGCTGAGTCCTACGAGCAGTACTTC.